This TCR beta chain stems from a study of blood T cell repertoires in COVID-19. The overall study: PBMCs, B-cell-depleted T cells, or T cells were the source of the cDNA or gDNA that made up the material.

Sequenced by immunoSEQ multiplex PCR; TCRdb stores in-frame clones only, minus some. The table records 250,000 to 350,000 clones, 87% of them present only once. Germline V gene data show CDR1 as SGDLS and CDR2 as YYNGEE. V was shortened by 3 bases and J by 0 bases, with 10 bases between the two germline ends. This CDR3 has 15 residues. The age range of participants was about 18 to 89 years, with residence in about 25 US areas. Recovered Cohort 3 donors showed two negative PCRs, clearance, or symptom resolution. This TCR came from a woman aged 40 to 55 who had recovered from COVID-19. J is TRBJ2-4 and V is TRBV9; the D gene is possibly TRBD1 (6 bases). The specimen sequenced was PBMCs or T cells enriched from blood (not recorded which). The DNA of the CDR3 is TGTGCCAGCAGCGAAGGGGGTGAAGCCAAAAACATTCAGTACTTC. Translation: CASSEGGEAKNIQYF. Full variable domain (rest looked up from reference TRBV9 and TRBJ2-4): DSGVTQTPKHLITATGQRVTLRCSPRSGDLSVYWYQQSLDQGLQFLIQYYNGEERAKGNILERFSAQQFPDLHSELNLSSLELGDSALYFCASSEGGEAKNIQYFGAGTRLSVL.